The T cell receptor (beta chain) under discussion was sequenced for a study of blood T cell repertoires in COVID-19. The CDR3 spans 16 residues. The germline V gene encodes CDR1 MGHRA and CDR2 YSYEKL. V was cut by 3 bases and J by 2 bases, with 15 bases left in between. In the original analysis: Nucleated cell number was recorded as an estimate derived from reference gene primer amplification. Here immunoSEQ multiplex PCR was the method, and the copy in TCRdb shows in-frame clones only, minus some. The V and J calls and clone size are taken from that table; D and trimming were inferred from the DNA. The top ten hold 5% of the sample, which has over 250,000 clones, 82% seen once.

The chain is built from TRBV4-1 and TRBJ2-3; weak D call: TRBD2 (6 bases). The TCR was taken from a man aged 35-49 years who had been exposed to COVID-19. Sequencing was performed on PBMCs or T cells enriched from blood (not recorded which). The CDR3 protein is CASSHTTGVPTDTQYF. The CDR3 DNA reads TGCGCCAGCAGCCATACGACGGGGGTACCCACAGATACGCAGTATTTT.